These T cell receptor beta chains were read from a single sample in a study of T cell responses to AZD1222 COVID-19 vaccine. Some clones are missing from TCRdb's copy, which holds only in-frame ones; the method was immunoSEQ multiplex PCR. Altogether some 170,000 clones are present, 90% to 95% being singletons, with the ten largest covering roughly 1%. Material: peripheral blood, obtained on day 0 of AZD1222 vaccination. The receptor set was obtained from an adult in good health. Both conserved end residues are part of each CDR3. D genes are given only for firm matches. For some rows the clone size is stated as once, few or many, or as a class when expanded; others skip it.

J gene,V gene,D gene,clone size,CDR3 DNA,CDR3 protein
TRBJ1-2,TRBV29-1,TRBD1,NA,TGCAGCGTTACCGGGACAGGGTCGAGTAACTATGGCTACACCTTC,CSVTGTGSSNYGYTF
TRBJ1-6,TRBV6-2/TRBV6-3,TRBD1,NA,TGTGCCAGCAGTAATAGCCGGGGACAGGGGGCTGATACACCCCTCCACTTT,CASSNSRGQGADTPLHF
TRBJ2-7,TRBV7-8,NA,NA,TGTGCCAGCGGACATGCCCGGGGTTACGAGCAGTACTTC,CASGHARGYEQYF
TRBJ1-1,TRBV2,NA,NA,TGTGCCAGCAGTGTAGAAACAGGGAATGAAGCTTTCTTT,CASSVETGNEAFF
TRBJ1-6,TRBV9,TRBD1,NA,TGTGCCAGCAGCCCATGGGGGCAGACAGGGGGTCGTTCACCCCTCCACTTT,CASSPWGQTGGRSPLHF
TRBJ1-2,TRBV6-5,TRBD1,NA,TGTGCCAGCAGTCGGACAGGGGACCTCTATGGCTACACCTTC,CASSRTGDLYGYTF
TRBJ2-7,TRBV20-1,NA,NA,TGCAGTGCTCGGAAGGCCTGGGAGCAGTACTTC,CSARKAWEQYF
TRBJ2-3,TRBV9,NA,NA,TGTGCCAGCAGCGTAGACTGGGGAGATACGCAGTATTTT,CASSVDWGDTQYF
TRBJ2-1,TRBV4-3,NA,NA,TGCGCCAGCAGCCAATCCGAAAGGATGGGGTATGAGCAGTTCTTC,CASSQSERMGYEQFF
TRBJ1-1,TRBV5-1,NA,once,TGCGCCAGCAGCGTTTTTGGTGGGAACACTGAAGCTTTCTTT,CASSVFGGNTEAFF
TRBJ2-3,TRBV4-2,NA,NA,TGTGCCAGCAGCCAAGATGTGGCTAGGGGAACAAGCACAGATACGCAGTATTTT,CASSQDVARGTSTDTQYF
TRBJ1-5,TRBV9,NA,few,TGTGCCAGCAGCCGGGAGGACGGCAGCAATCAGCCCCAGCATTTT,CASSREDGSNQPQHF
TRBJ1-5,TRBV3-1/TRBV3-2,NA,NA,TGTGCCAGCAGCCAAGGTATTCAGCCCCAGCATTTT,CASSQGIQPQHF
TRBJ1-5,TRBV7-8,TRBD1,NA,TGTGCCAGCAGCTTAGTGGGACAGGGTGGAGTTCAGCCCCAGCATTTT,CASSLVGQGGVQPQHF
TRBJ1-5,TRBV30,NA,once,TGTGCCTGCTGTGACCGGTTATTGCCCCAGCATTTT,CACCDRLLPQHF
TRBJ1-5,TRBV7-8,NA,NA,TGTGCCAGCAGTCGAGGGTCCCATCAGCCCCAGCATTTT,CASSRGSHQPQHF
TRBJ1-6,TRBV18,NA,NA,TGTGCCAGCTCGGCTGACAGAAATTCACCCCTCCACTTT,CASSADRNSPLHF
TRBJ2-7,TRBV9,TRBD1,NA,TGTGCCAGCAGCACCCGGGACAGTCCTTACGAGCAGTACTTC,CASSTRDSPYEQYF
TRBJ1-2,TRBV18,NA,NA,TGTGCCAGCTCACAAAACCAGGACCAAGGCTATGGCTACACCTTC,CASSQNQDQGYGYTF
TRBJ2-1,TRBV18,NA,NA,TGTGCCAGCTCACATCGGACAGACAATGAGCAGTTCTTC,CASSHRTDNEQFF
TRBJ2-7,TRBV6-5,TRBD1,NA,TGTGCCAGCTTTGAGGCGGACAGGGGATACGAGCAGTACTTC,CASFEADRGYEQYF
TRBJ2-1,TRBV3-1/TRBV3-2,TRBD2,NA,TGTGCCAGCAGCCAAGTAACTAGCGGGGTCAATGAGCAGTTCTTC,CASSQVTSGVNEQFF
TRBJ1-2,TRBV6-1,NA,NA,TGTGCCAGCATCCTCGAACAGGGATGGGGTGGCTACACCTTC,CASILEQGWGGYTF
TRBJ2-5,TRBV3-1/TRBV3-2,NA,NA,TGTGCCAGCAGCCGTGTTGGGCAGGAGACCCAGTACTTC,CASSRVGQETQYF
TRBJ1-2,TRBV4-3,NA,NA,TGCGCCAGCAGTCGAGGATCTAGTGTCGGCTATGGCTACACCTTC,CASSRGSSVGYGYTF
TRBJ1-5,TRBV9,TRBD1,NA,TGTGCCAGCAGCGACGGACAGGGAGGAAATCAGCCCCAGCATTTT,CASSDGQGGNQPQHF
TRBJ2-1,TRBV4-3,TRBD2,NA,TGCGCCAGCAGCCCGAGCGGGGAGAATGAGCAGTTCTTC,CASSPSGENEQFF
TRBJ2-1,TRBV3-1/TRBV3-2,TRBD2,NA,TGTGCCAGCAGCCGGCTAGCGGGGGCCGTATACAATGAGCAGTTCTTC,CASSRLAGAVYNEQFF
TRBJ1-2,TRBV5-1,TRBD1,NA,TGCGCCAGCAGCCCCCGGGACAGGCATGGCTACACCTTC,CASSPRDRHGYTF
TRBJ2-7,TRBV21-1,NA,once,TGTGCCAGCAGCAACAGGACAGGGGGCGTGAGCTCCTACGAGCAGTACTTC,CASSNRTGGVSSYEQYF
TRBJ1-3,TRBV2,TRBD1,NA,TGTGCCAGCAACCGAGGACAGGGGGCTGGAAACACCATATATTTT,CASNRGQGAGNTIYF
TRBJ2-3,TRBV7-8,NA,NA,TGTGCCAGCAGCTTGGGGACTGGCACAGATACGCAGTATTTT,CASSLGTGTDTQYF
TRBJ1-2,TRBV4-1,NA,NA,TGCGCCAGCAGCCAATCAGGATACTATGGCTACACCTTC,CASSQSGYYGYTF
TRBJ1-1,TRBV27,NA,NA,TGTGCCAGCAGTTATACAGAAAACACTGAAGCTTTCTTT,CASSYTENTEAFF
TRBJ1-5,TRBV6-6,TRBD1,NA,TGTGCCAGCAGTTACTCAATGGCAGGGGGGCATCAGCCCCAGCATTTT,CASSYSMAGGHQPQHF
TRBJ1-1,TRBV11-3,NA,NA,TGTGCCAGCAGCTTGGGGGGTGGAAACACTGAAGCTTTCTTT,CASSLGGGNTEAFF
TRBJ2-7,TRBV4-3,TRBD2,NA,TGCGCCAGCAGCCAAGATCACCTTGGGGGACTAGCGGGGGTATCGTACGAGCAGTACTTC,CASSQDHLGGLAGVSYEQYF
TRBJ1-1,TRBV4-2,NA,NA,TGTGCCAGCAGCCGGAGCGCGGGACCGAACACTGAAGCTTTCTTT,CASSRSAGPNTEAFF
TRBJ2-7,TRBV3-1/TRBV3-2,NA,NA,TGTGCCAGCAGCCAAGAAGGTGCCTACGAGCAGTACTTC,CASSQEGAYEQYF
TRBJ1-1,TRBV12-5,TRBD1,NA,TGTGCTAGTGGTTTGGGGGAGACAGGGGGATTGACTGAAGCTTTCTTT,CASGLGETGGLTEAFF
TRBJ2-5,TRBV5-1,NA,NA,TGCGCCAGCAGCTTGGAACTATCTCAAGAGACCCAGTACTTC,CASSLELSQETQYF
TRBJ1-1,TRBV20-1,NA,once,TGCAGTGCAGAGGGGAACATTGAAGCTTTCTTT,CSAEGNIEAFF
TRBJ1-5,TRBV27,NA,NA,TGTGCCAGCTCCGCGGCGGTTAGCAATCAGCCCCAGCATTTT,CASSAAVSNQPQHF
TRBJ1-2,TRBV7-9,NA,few,TGTGCCAGCAGCTTAGATGGGTTTCGTGGCTACACCTTC,CASSLDGFRGYTF
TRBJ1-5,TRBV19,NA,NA,TGTGCCAGTAGTAGCCGGGACACCCTCTGGCCCCAGCATTTT,CASSSRDTLWPQHF
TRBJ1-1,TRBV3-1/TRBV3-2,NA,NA,TGTGCCAGCAGCCAAGGAAGAAACACTGAAGCTTTCTTT,CASSQGRNTEAFF
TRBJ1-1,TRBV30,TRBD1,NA,TGTGCCTGGAGGTCCCGGGACAGACTTAGCGGAGCTTTCTTT,CAWRSRDRLSGAFF
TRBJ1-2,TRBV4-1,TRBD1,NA,TGCGCCAGCAGCCCAGACGTAAGGACAGGCCAGGCGGGTGGGCTCACCTTC,CASSPDVRTGQAGGLTF